In its sample, the clone carrying this T cell receptor (beta chain) was seen a few times. These data come from a study of blood T cells in healthy people across ages. The authors ran a second PCR of 7 to 11 cycles using a sample-barcoded 5' primer and a J-beta primer mix. TCRdb fed the 5' RACE reads into MiXCR, producing one record per CDR3 protein. The top ten hold about 20% of the sample, which has some 710,000 distinct CDR3 sequences, about 20% seen once. CDR3 length equals 15 residues. The V segment lost 9 bases and the J segment 3 bases; nucleotides outside the gene matches: 10. CDR1 is SEHNR and CDR2 is FQNEAQ in the germline V gene (reference sequence).

The sequenced material came from blood. The receptor was isolated from a man between 65 and 80 years old in good health. The V call is TRBV7-9, the J call TRBJ2-7, with 11 bases matching TRBD1. The CDR3 reads CASSPGQGDFYEQYF. In DNA, the CDR3 is TGTGCCAGTTCACCGGGACAGGGGGACTTCTACGAGCAGTACTTC.